This T cell receptor beta chain came from a study of tumor-infiltrating lymphocytes in primary liver carcinoma. Study as a whole: Donors had hepatocellular carcinoma or combined HCC and intrahepatic cholangiocarcinoma. The tumors ranged from roughly 4.2 to 11 cm across and fell within stage T1-T3 N0M0. Broader study findings: Lower overlap was observed for tumor-adjacent and tumor-blood pairs relative to tumor region pairs. A significantly higher top-250-clone fraction was found in tumors than in blood (p = 0.039).

Researchers drew blood RNA from unsorted whole blood and extracted germline DNA as well. Using a constant-region primer together with ProtoScript II reverse transcriptase, TCR beta cDNA was made from about 500 ng of total RNA. Three rounds of nested multiplex PCR with slightly modified ARM-PCR produced TCR beta libraries. TRBV1-TRBV30 forward primers paired with a C-beta reverse primer drove the first two PCR rounds, about 10 cycles each. TCRdb re-analysed the multiplex PCR reads in MiXCR, keeping a single row per CDR3 protein. The sample has 300,000 to 400,000 distinct CDR3 sequences; less than 75% are singletons. For this clonotype: Its antigen is not known.

This CDR3 contains 14 residues. Germline V gene data show CDR1 as MNHNY and CDR2 as SVGAGI (reference sequence). Deletions cut 10 bases from V and 4 bases from J, with 16 bases between. This sequence was found in a man aged 35-49 years with primary liver carcinoma and hepatitis B virus infection. The chain joins TRBV6-6 to TRBJ1-4; no definite D call. Input material: peripheral blood. The CDR3 here is CANSRERRNEKLFF. The DNA for the CDR3 is TGTGCCAACAGCCGGGAACGCCGTAATGAAAAACTGTTTTTT.